The clone carrying this TCR beta chain came up once. The CDR3 has 13 amino acids. Trimming removed 3 bases from V and 3 bases from J, with 8 bases in between. CDR1 ENHRY and CDR2 SYGVKD come from the germline V gene. This entry is derived from a study of control samples from healthy donors and cancer patients. Data came from immunoSEQ multiplex PCR; TCRdb stores just in-frame clones and leaves some out. Of roughly 170,000 clones in the sample, about 93% are singletons; the top ten hold roughly 1.6%. Sample: blood. The TCR sequence derives from a man in his late teens or twenties in good health. The chain is built from TRBV10-3 and TRBJ1-2; no reliable D call. The CDR3 sequence is CAISESSDYGYTF. As DNA, the CDR3 is TGTGCCATCAGTGAATCGTCCGACTATGGCTACACCTTC.